This T cell receptor beta chain was obtained from a study of identifying expanded T cells in peripheral blood. Findings of the study overall: Technical replicates showed around 1.2 changed clones; two weeks 15 to 20; four weeks 19. Variance in clone template counts between approximately 2-week samples significantly increased with total template count across all healthy donors.

As to this clone: Its target is not known.

This CDR3 has 15 amino acids. V was clipped by 1 base and J by 1 base, with 10 bases between them. Germline loops: CDR1 SGHTA, CDR2 FQGTGA. Sequencing was performed with immunoSEQ multiplex PCR; in TCRdb, only in-frame clones are kept and a portion is missing. The profile shows tens of thousands of clones, roughly 87% of them singletons. Healthy donors had no documented immune events, such as infections, while sampled. The sample consisted of blood. This TCR derives from a person aged 18 to 69 in good health. The chain is built from TRBV7-3 and TRBJ2-5; D call uncertain. The CDR3 DNA reads as TGTGCCAGCAGCTTAATTGGCCTGACCCAAGAGACCCAGTACTTC. It specifies CASSLIGLTQETQYF.